The next 10 T cell receptor beta chains were all read from a single sample in a study of OX40 agonist ivuxolimab in advanced cancers. Using immunoSEQ multiplex PCR, the repertoire was profiled, and TCRdb retains in-frame clones only, with some absent. Seen here are tens of thousands of clones, approximately 91% observed once, and the top ten hold less than 2.5%. The starting material was CD4+ or CD8+ T cells sorted from blood, obtained in a trial of the OX40 agonist ivuxolimab. Receptors originate from an adult with an advanced solid tumor such as melanoma, head and neck, liver or kidney cancer.

V and J are TRBV5-5 and TRBJ1-1; TRBD1 might be the D (5 bases). Trimming removed 1 base at V and 1 base at J, with 8 bases between. In germline, CDR1 is SGHKS, CDR2 YYEKEE (reference sequence). The CDR3 extends over 14 amino acids. CDR3 sequence: CASSLLTGNTEAFF. CDR3 coding DNA: TGTGCCAGCAGCTTGTTAACAGGGAACACTGAAGCTTTCTTT.

The sample holds one count of this clone. The rearrangement joins TRBV7-2 to TRBJ2-1; 8 nucleotides match TRBD2. The CDR3 runs to 15 residues. The V gene end was trimmed by 1 base and the J gene end by 2 bases; junction bases not matched to a gene: 1. Germline CDR1 SGHTA, CDR2 FQGNSA. CDR3 DNA sequence: TGTGCCAGCAGCTTAGACGGGGGGGCCTACAATGAGCAGTTCTTC. This codes for CASSLDGGAYNEQFF. The full variable domain, its missing parts supplied by reference TRBV7-2 and TRBJ2-1, is GAGVSQSPSNKVTEKGKDVELRCDPISGHTALYWYRQSLGQGLEFLIYFQGNSAPDKSGLPSDRFSAERTGGSVSTLTIQRTQQEDSAVYLCASSLDGGAYNEQFFGPGTRLTVL.

This clone has just a few counts. The chain couples TRBV18 to TRBJ1-1, with D perhaps TRBD1 (6 bases). The CDR3 extends over 13 amino acids. Germline assignment: CDR1 KGHSH and CDR2 LQKENI. V lost 4 bases and J lost 7, with 13 bases in between. CDR3 sequence: CASSRETTGEAFF. In nucleotides, the CDR3 is TGTGCCAGCTCACGCGAGACGACAGGTGAAGCTTTCTTT.

This clone has more than one count but fewer than ten. The rearrangement uses TRBV5-1 and TRBJ1-2; no firm D call. Trimming shortened V by 0 bases and J by 1 base, and 4 bases separated the two germline ends. Germline CDR1 reads SGHRS; CDR2 reads YFSETQ. This CDR3 comprises 13 residues. CDR3 region: CASSLDSNYGYTF. CDR3 DNA sequence: TGCGCCAGCAGCTTGGACAGTAACTATGGCTACACCTTC.

The CDR3 DNA is TGCGCCAGCAGCTTGGGTCAGTCTTTAGGCGGGGAGCTGTTTTTT. Its protein product is CASSLGQSLGGELFF. The chain is built from TRBV5-1 and TRBJ2-2, with D unresolved. CDR1 is SGHRS and CDR2 is YFSETQ in the germline V gene. This CDR3 spans 15 amino acids. V was pared by 0 bases and J by 7 bases, with 13 bases between. The whole variable domain, filled in from reference TRBV5-1 and TRBJ2-2, reads KAGVTQTPRYLIKTRGQQVTLSCSPISGHRSVSWYQQTPGQGLQFLFEYFSETQRNKGNFPGRFSGRQFSNSRSEMNVSTLELGDSALYLCASSLGQSLGGELFFGEGSRLTVL.

The rearrangement uses TRBV30 and TRBJ2-4; D might be TRBD1 (7 bases). Trimming took 0 bases from V and 8 from J, leaving 14 bases between them. CDR3 length equals 14 residues. The V gene's germline CDR1 is GTSNPN and CDR2 SVGIG (reference sequence). The chain's CDR3 is CAWSVLGGGDIQYF. CDR3 bases: TGTGCCTGGAGTGTACTTGGAGGGGGCGACATTCAGTACTTC. The variable domain in full, completed from reference TRBV30 and TRBJ2-4, reads SQTIHQWPATLVQPVGSPLSLECTVEGTSNPNLYWYRQAAGRGLQLLFYSVGIGQISSEVPQNLSASRPQDRQFILSSKKLLLSDSGFYLCAWSVLGGGDIQYFGAGTRLSVL.

The V and J genes are TRBV6-1 and TRBJ2-7, with D perhaps given as TRBD1 or TRBD2 (7 bases each). Germline V gene data show CDR1 as MNHNS and CDR2 as SASEGT. V lost 6 bases and J lost 3, with 15 bases in between. The CDR3 runs to 14 residues. The CDR3: CASRQRGQSYEQYF. The CDR3 region has the DNA TGTGCCAGCAGACAGCGGGGACAGAGCTACGAGCAGTACTTC.

The chain uses TRBV5-1 and TRBJ2-7; 9 nucleotides line up with TRBD1. In germline, CDR1 is SGHRS, CDR2 YFSETQ. The CDR3 contains 19 residues. V shed 0 bases, J shed 5 bases, and the junction held 18 bases outside the gene matches. The CDR3 loop reads CASSLGLVSQGTGRDEQYF. The CDR3 region has the DNA TGCGCCAGCAGCTTGGGCTTGGTATCTCAAGGGACAGGGCGGGACGAGCAGTACTTC. Full variable domain (outside the CDR3, taken from reference TRBV5-1 and TRBJ2-7): KAGVTQTPRYLIKTRGQQVTLSCSPISGHRSVSWYQQTPGQGLQFLFEYFSETQRNKGNFPGRFSGRQFSNSRSEMNVSTLELGDSALYLCASSLGLVSQGTGRDEQYFGPGTRLTVT.

The V and J genes are TRBV28 and TRBJ2-7; tentatively, D is TRBD1 (7 bases). Germline CDR1 reads MDHEN; CDR2 reads SYDVKM. The CDR3 extends over 14 amino acids. V shed 7 bases and J shed 1 base, with 14 bases lying between them. CDR3 coding DNA: TGTGCCAGCACTCGACAGGGACTGTCCTACGAGCAGTACTTC. Protein sequence: CASTRQGLSYEQYF.

The chain links TRBV4-1 to TRBJ2-7; no definite D call. CDR1 is MGHRA and CDR2 is YSYEKL in the germline V gene. The CDR3 has 15 residues. V was shortened by 0 bases and J by 0 bases, with 9 bases between the two germline ends. DNA of the CDR3: TGCGCCAGCAGCCAAGAGCGTTACAACTCCTACGAGCAGTACTTC. This codes for CASSQERYNSYEQYF.